Listed here is a single T cell receptor (beta chain). CDR1 is SEHNR, CDR2 FQNEAQ, per germline (reference sequence). Trimming removed 5 bases at V and 0 bases at J, with 13 bases between. This CDR3 contains 15 residues. In the authors' methods: Amplifying reference gene primers gave estimates of nucleated cell counts. The assay was immunoSEQ multiplex PCR, and TCRdb's table has in-frame clones only and misses some. The V and J calls and clone size come from that table; D and trimming were worked out from the DNA. The table records 150,000 to 200,000 clones, around 85% of them present only once. This sample is part of a study of blood T cell repertoires in COVID-19. Study-level background: Specimens from acute and convalescent COVID-19 originated in the United States, Italy and Spain. The analysed material was cDNA or gDNA that came from T cells, B-cell-depleted T cells, or PBMCs.

This receptor was obtained from a man in his fifties or sixties with active or convalescent COVID-19. The sample consisted of peripheral blood. V usage is TRBV7-9 and J usage is TRBJ1-2; no clear D. The CDR3 is CASSAMEITNYGYTF. The CDR3 nucleotides read TGTGCCAGCAGCGCAATGGAGATAACTAACTATGGCTACACCTTC. Supplemented by reference TRBV7-9 and TRBJ1-2, the full variable domain reads DTGVSQNPRHKITKRGQNVTFRCDPISEHNRLYWYRQTLGQGPEFLTYFQNEAQLEKSRLLSDRFSAERPKGSFSTLEIQRTEQGDSAMYLCASSAMEITNYGYTFGSGTRLTVV.